This TCR beta chain was obtained from a study of PD-1 blockade in classical Hodgkin lymphoma. Study-wide points: In newly diagnosed patients, baseline TCR diversity was reportedly below that of healthy donors.

Following autologous stem cell transplantation, relapse occurred in every patient, and exposure to brentuximab vedotin varied. The CDR3 is made up of 16 amino acids. The V gene's germline CDR1 is SGHTA and CDR2 FQGNSA. The ends were cut back, 5 bases at V and 6 bases at J, with 21 bases in the middle. Generated by immunoSEQ multiplex PCR, the TCRdb table keeps only in-frame clones and is missing some. The top ten clones hold roughly 8% of a sample with more than 15,000 clones, roughly 67% of them seen once. The sample holds a few counts of this clone. Its antigen remains unidentified. The TCR was taken from a human donor with classical Hodgkin lymphoma. Sequencing used peripheral blood mononuclear cells (PBMCs), obtained before the second cycle of nivolumab. The chain employs TRBV7-2 and TRBJ2-3; possible D gene TRBD2, 7 bases. CDR3 region: CASSPRKGEGPDTQYF. The CDR3 nucleotides read TGTGCCAGCAGCCCAAGGAAGGGGGAGGGCCCGGATACGCAGTATTTT.